This T cell receptor (beta chain) was found in a study of T cell clones after liver transplantation. Study details: In this trial, immunosuppression withdrawal was attempted within 2 years of liver transplant. Three of eight recipients were HCV-positive; others had non-autoimmune, non-viral indications.

Profiling relied on immunoSEQ multiplex PCR, and the TCRdb table lists in-frame clones only, not all of them. In the table there are some 23,000 clones, roughly 69% of which are singletons. Study outcomes and limitations: A significant post-transplant drop in circulating graft-donor-reactive CD4 TCRbeta sequences occurred in most of the 8 subjects.

As concerns this clone: The antigen remains unidentified.

Germline CDR1 is SGDLS and CDR2 is YYNGEE. V gave up 0 bases and J gave up 2 bases, with 13 bases separating them. CDR3 length: 16 amino acids. The receptor comes from a human donor who received a liver transplant. The sequenced sample was CD4+ T cells from blood, obtained before liver transplant. The chain uses TRBV9 and TRBJ2-3; a possible D gene is TRBD2 (5 bases). This chain's CDR3 is CASSVDPGLTTDTQYF. CDR3 coding DNA: TGTGCCAGCAGCGTAGACCCCGGACTTACCACAGATACGCAGTATTTT.